Included here is one T cell receptor (beta chain) sequence, with context. What it recognizes is unknown. The entry originates in a study of Ad26.COV2.S vaccination and SARS-CoV-2 variants. Background on the study: Donor allocation was to the COV1001 Ad26.COV2.S trial arm.

The table came from immunoSEQ multiplex PCR; TCRdb's copy has only in-frame clones and leaves some out. The data hold hundreds of thousands of clones, with about 90% observed a single time. The CDR3 length is 15 residues. Germline V gene sequence: CDR1 ENHRY, CDR2 SYGVKD. The V gene end was trimmed by 7 bases and the J gene end by 4 bases; junction bases not matched to a gene: 9. Treatment here: roughly 19 received Ad26.COV2.S at low or high dose, single or two shots; about 5 received placebo; per-sample allocation not given. Samples came from day 63 after the first vaccine or placebo injection. General observations from the study: Vaccine recipients and placebo recipients showed similar non-spike TCR breadth. Possible underestimation of total T cell responses by the TCR breadth and depth analyses was noted.

The chain uses TRBV10-3 and TRBJ2-1; 8 bases align to TRBD1. This receptor was taken from a person between 18 and 65 years old who received the Ad26.COV2.S COVID-19 vaccine or a placebo. The specimen comprised peripheral blood, sampled in a trial of Ad26.COV2.S vaccine versus placebo. The CDR3 loop is CAIKRQGSSYNEQFF. CDR3 DNA: TGTGCCATCAAGCGACAGGGGAGCTCTTACAATGAGCAGTTCTTC.